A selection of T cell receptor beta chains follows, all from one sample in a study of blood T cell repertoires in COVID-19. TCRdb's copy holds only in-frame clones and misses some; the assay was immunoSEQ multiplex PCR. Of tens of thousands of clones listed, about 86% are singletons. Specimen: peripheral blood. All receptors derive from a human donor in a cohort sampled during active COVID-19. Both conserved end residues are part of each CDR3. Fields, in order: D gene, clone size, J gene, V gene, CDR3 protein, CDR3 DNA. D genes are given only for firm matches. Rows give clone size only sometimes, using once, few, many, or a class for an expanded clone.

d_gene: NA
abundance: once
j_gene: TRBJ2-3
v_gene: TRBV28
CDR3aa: CASSKLEDTDTQYF
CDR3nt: TGTGCCAGCAGTAAGCTCGAAGACACAGATACGCAGTATTTT

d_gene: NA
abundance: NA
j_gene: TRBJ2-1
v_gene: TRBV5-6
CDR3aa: CASSLGVPGGEQFF
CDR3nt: TGTGCCAGCAGCTTGGGCGTCCCTGGGGGGGAGCAGTTCTTC

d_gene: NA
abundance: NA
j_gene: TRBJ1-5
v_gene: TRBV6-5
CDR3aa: CASSPGRYQPQHF
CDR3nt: TGTGCCAGCAGTCCAGGGAGGTACCAGCCCCAGCATTTT

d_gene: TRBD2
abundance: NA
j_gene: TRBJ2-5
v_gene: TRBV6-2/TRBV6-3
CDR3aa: CASSSQRGARETQYF
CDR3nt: TGTGCCAGCAGTTCCCAGCGGGGGGCTCGGGAGACCCAGTACTTC

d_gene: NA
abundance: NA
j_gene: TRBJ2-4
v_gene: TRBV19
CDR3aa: CASSIASGIQYF
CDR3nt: TGTGCCAGTAGTATAGCAAGCGGAATTCAGTACTTC

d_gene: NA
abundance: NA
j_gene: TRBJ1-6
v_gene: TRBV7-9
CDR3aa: CASSRGGLNSPLHF
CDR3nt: TGTGCCAGCAGCCGAGGTGGCCTTAATTCACCCCTCCACTTT

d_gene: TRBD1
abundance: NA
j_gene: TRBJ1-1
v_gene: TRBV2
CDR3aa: CASSVDRDTEAFF
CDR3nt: TGTGCCAGCAGTGTGGACAGGGACACTGAAGCTTTCTTT

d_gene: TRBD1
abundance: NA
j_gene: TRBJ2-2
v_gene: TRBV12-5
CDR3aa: CASGLSRGSTGELFF
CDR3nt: TGTGCTAGTGGTTTATCCAGGGGGTCCACCGGGGAGCTGTTTTTT

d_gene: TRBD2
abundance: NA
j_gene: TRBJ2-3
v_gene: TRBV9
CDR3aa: CASSSSLAGLTDTQYF
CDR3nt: TGTGCCAGCAGCAGTTCTTTAGCGGGCCTCACAGATACGCAGTATTTT

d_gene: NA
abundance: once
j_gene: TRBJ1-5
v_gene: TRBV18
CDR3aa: CASSISQDQPQHF
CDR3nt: TGTGCCAGCTCAATTTCTCAGGATCAGCCCCAGCATTTT

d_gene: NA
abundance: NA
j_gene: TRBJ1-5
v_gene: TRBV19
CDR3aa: CASSIRVPNSNQPQHF
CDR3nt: TGTGCCAGTAGTATCAGGGTTCCAAATAGCAATCAGCCCCAGCATTTT

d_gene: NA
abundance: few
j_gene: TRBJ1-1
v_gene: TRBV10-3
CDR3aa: CAISSGTKSEAFF
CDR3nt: TGTGCCATCAGTTCCGGGACAAAGAGTGAAGCTTTCTTT

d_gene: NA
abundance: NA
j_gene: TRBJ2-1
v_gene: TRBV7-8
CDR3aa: CASSQTGSSYNEQFF
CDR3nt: TGTGCCAGCAGCCAGACTGGAAGCTCCTACAATGAGCAGTTCTTC

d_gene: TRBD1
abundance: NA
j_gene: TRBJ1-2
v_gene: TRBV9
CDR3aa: CASSGSYRGANYGYTF
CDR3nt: TGTGCCAGCAGCGGAAGTTACAGGGGTGCTAACTATGGCTACACCTTC

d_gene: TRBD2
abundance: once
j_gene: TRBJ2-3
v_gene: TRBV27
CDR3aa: CASSGASGARSDTQYF
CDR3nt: TGTGCCAGCAGTGGTGCCAGCGGGGCCCGGTCGGATACGCAGTATTTT

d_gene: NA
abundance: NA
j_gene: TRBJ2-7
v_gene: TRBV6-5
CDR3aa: CASSYSGEQYF
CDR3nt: TGTGCCAGCAGTTACTCCGGCGAGCAGTACTTC

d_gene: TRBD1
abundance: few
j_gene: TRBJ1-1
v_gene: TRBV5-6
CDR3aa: CASSRDRGLNTEAFF
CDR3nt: TGTGCCAGCAGCAGGGACAGGGGATTGAACACTGAAGCTTTCTTT

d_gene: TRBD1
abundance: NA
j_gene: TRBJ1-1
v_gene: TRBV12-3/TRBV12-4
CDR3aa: CASSLEGGAGAFF
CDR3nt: TGTGCCAGCAGTTTAGAAGGGGGCGCGGGAGCTTTCTTT

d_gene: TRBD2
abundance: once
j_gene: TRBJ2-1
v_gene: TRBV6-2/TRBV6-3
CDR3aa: CASSYSLAGAYNEQFF
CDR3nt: TGTGCCAGCAGTTACTCTTTAGCGGGAGCCTACAATGAGCAGTTCTTC

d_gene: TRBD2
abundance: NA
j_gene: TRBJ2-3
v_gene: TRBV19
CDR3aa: CASNLRLAGGPDTQYF
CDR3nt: TGTGCCAGTAACCTCCGGCTAGCGGGGGGGCCAGATACGCAGTATTTT

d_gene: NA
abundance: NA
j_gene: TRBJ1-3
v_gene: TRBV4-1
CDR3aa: CASSQGILRRESGNTIYF
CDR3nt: TGCGCCAGCAGCCAAGGGATATTACGGAGAGAATCTGGAAACACCATATATTTT

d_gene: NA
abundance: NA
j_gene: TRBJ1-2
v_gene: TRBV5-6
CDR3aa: CASRRREVGGYTF
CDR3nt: TGTGCCAGCAGGCGCAGGGAGGTTGGTGGCTACACCTTC

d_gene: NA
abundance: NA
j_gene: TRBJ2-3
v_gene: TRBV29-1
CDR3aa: CSLAHSGSTDTQYF
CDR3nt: TGCAGCCTTGCCCATTCAGGGAGCACAGATACGCAGTATTTT

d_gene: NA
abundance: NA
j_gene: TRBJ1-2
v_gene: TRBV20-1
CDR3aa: CSALRGRGYTF
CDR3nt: TGCAGTGCTCTCAGGGGTAGAGGCTACACCTTC

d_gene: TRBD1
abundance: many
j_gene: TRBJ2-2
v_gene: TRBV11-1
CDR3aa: CASSLGQGHTGELFF
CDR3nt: TGTGCCAGCAGCTTGGGACAGGGGCACACCGGGGAGCTGTTTTTT

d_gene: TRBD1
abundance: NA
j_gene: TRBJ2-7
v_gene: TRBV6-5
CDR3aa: CASNGQANYEQYF
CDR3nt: TGTGCCAGCAACGGACAGGCAAACTACGAGCAGTACTTC

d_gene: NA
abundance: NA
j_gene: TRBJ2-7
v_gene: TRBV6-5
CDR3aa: CASSYVGPLGLEQYF
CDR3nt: TGTGCCAGCAGTTATGTGGGTCCTCTGGGACTCGAGCAGTACTTC

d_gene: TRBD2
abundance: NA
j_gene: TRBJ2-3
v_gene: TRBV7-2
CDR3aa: CASSVSSGGPSTQYF
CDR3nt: TGTGCCAGCAGCGTCAGCTCGGGGGGGCCTTCTACGCAGTATTTT

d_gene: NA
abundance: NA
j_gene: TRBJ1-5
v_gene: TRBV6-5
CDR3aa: CASRPGGSSNQPQHF
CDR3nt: TGTGCCAGCAGACCCGGAGGGTCTAGCAATCAGCCCCAGCATTTT

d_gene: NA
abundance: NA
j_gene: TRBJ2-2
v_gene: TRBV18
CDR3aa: CASSPSSRGRAGELFF
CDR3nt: TGTGCCAGCTCACCATCTTCCCGGGGTCGGGCCGGGGAGCTGTTTTTT

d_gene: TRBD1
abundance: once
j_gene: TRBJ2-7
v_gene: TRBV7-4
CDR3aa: CASSPDRGYEQYF
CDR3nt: TGTGCCAGCAGCCCCGACAGGGGATACGAGCAGTACTTC

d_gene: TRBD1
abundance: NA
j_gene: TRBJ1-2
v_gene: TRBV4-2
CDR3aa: CASSQDPGTGGDGYTF
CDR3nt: TGTGCCAGCAGCCAAGATCCTGGGACAGGGGGCGATGGCTACACCTTC

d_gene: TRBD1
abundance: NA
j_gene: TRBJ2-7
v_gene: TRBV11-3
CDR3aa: CASSLDRGRRPYEQYF
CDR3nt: TGTGCCAGCAGCTTAGATAGGGGGCGGCGTCCCTACGAGCAGTACTTC

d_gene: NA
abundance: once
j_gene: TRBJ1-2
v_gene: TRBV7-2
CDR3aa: CASSLLTGSFYGYTF
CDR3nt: TGTGCCAGCAGCTTACTCACAGGGTCTTTCTATGGCTACACCTTC

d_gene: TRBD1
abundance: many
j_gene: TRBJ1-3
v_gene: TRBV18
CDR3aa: CASSPPMGTGHSGNTIYF
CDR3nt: TGTGCCAGCTCACCACCGATGGGGACAGGTCACTCTGGAAACACCATATATTTT

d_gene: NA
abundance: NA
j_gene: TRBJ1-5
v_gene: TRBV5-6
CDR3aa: CASSFGGLQPQHF
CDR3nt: TGTGCCAGCAGCTTCGGGGGGCTTCAGCCCCAGCATTTT

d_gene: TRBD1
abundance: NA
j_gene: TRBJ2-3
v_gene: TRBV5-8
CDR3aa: CASSRGGQGADTQYF
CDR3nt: TGTGCCAGCAGCCGAGGAGGACAGGGCGCAGATACGCAGTATTTT

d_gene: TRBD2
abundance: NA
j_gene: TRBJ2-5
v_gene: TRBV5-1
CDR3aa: CASSLGLAGGKETQYF
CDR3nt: TGCGCCAGCAGCTTGGGTTTAGCGGGGGGCAAAGAGACCCAGTACTTC

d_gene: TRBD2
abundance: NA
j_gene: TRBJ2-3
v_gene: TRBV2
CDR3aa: CASSGTSGGVDDTQYF
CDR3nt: TGTGCCAGCAGTGGGACTAGCGGGGGGGTTGATGATACGCAGTATTTT